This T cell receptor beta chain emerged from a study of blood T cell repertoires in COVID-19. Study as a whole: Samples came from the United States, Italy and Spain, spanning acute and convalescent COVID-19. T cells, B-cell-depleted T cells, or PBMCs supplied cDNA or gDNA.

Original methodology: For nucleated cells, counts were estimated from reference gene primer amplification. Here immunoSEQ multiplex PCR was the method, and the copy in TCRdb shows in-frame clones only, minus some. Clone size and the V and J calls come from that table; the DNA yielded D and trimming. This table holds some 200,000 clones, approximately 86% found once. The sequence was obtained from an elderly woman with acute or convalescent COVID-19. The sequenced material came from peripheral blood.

The CDR3 DNA reads TGTGCCAGCTCACACACCGGGACAGGGGGGGGAACCTACGAGCAGTACTTC. Encoded protein: CASSHTGTGGGTYEQYF. This rearrangement joins TRBV18 to TRBJ2-7, with 11 positions matching TRBD1. Trimming cost V 4 bases and J 2 bases; bases outside gene matches: 10. CDR1 is KGHSH and CDR2 is LQKENI in the germline V gene. The CDR3 totals 17 residues.